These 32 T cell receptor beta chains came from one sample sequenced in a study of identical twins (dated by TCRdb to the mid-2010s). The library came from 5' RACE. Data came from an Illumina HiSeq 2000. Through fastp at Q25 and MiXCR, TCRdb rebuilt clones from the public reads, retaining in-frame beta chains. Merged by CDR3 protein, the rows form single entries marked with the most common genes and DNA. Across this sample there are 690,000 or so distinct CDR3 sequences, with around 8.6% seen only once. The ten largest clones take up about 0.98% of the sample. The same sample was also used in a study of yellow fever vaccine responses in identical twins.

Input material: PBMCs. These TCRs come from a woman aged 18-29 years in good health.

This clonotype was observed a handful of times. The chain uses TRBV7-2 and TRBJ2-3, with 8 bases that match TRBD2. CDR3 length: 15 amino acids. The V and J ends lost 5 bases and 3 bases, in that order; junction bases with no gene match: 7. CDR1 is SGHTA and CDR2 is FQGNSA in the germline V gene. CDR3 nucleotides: TGTGCCAGCAGCCTTATAGCGGGGAAAACAGATACGCAGTATTTT. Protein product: CASSLIAGKTDTQYF.

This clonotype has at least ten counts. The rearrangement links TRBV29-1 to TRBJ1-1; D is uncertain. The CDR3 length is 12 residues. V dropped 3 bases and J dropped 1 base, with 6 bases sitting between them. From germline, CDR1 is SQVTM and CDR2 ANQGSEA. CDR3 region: CSVDAGNTEAFF. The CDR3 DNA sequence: TGCAGCGTTGACGCCGGGAACACTGAAGCTTTCTTT.

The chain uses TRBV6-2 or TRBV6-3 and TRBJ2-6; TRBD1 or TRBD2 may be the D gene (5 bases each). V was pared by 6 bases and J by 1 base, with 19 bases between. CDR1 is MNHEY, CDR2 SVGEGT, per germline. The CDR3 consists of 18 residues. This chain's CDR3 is CASSHPDGGISGANVLTF. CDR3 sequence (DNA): TGTGCCAGCAGCCACCCGGATGGGGGTATATCTGGGGCCAACGTCCTGACTTTC.

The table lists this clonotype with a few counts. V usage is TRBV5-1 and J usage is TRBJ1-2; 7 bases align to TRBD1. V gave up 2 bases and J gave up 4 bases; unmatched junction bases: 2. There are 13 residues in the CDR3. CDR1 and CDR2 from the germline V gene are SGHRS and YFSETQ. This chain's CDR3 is CASSFGTAYGYTF. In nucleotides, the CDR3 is TGCGCCAGCAGCTTCGGGACAGCCTATGGCTACACCTTC.

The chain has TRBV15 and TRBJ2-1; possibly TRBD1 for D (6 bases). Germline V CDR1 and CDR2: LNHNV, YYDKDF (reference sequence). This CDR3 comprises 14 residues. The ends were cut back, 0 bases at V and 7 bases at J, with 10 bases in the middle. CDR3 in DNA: TGTGCCACCAGCAGAGATCCAGGGGTGAATGAGCAGTTCTTC. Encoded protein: CATSRDPGVNEQFF.

The CDR3 DNA sequence: TGCGCCAGCAGTGGATCGGCGAACGAGCAGTACTTC. It translates to CASSGSANEQYF. The rearrangement joins TRBV10-1 to TRBJ2-7, with D unresolved. This CDR3 is 12 amino acids long. V dropped 4 bases and J dropped 5 bases, with 9 bases sitting between them. The germline gives CDR1 WNHNN, CDR2 SYGVQD (reference sequence).

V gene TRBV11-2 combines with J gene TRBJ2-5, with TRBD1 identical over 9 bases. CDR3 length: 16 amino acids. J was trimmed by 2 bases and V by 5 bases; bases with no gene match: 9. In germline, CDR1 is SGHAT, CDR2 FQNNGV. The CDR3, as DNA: TGTGCCAGCAGCCCGGCCGGGACAGGGTGGCAAGAGACCCAGTACTTC. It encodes CASSPAGTGWQETQYF.

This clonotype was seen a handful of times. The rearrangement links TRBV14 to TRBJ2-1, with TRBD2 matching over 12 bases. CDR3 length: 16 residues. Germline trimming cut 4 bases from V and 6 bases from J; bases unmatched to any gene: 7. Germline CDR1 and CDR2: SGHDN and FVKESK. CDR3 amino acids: CASSPEGLAGINEQFF. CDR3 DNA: TGTGCCAGCAGCCCTGAAGGACTAGCGGGAATCAATGAGCAGTTCTTC.

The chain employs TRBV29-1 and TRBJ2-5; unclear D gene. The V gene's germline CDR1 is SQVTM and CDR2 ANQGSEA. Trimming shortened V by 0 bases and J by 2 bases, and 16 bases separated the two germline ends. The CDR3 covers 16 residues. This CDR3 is CSVEEFEPSPQETQYF. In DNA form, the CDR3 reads TGCAGCGTTGAAGAATTCGAGCCGAGTCCTCAAGAGACCCAGTACTTC.

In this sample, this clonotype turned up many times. This CDR3 reads CASSQDYAPGLASSLSTDTQYF. The CDR3 nucleotides read TGTGCCAGCAGCCAAGATTACGCACCGGGACTAGCGTCATCCCTAAGCACAGATACGCAGTATTTT. This chain connects TRBV4-2 to TRBJ2-3; 10 bases map to TRBD2. Germline assignment: CDR1 LGHNA and CDR2 YNFKEQ. The CDR3 consists of 22 residues. Trimming removed 0 bases from V and 0 bases from J; junction bases left unmatched: 18.

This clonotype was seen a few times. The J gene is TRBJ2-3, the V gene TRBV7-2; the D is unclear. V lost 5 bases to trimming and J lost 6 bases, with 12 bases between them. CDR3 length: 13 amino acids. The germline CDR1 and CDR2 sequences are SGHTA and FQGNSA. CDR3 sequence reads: CASSLPPHDTQYF. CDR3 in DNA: TGTGCCAGCAGCCTACCCCCCCATGATACGCAGTATTTT.

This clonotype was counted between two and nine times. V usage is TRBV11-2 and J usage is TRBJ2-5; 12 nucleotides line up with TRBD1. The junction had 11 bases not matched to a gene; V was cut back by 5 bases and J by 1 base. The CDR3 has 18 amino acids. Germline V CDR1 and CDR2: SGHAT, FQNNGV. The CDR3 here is CASSKKTGTGGSQETQYF. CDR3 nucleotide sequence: TGTGCCAGCAGCAAAAAGACCGGGACAGGGGGCTCCCAAGAGACCCAGTACTTC.

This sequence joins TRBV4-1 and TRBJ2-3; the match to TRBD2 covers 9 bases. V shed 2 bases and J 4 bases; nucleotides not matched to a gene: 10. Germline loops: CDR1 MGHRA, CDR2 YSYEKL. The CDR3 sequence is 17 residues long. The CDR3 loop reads CASSQRSSGKRADTQYF. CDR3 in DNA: TGCGCCAGCAGCCAACGGTCTAGCGGGAAAAGAGCAGATACGCAGTATTTT.

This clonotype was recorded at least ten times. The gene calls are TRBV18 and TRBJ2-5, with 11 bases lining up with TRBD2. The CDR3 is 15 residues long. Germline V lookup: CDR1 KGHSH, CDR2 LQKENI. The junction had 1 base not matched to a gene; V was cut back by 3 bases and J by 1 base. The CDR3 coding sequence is TGTGCCAGCTCACCCCTAGCGGGGGGCCAAGAGACCCAGTACTTC. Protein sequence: CASSPLAGGQETQYF.

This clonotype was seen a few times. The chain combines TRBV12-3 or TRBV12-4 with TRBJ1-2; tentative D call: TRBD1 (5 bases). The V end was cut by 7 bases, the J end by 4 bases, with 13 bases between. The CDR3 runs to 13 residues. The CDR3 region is CASMTTRGYGYTF. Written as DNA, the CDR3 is TGTGCCAGCATGACTACTAGGGGCTATGGCTACACCTTC.

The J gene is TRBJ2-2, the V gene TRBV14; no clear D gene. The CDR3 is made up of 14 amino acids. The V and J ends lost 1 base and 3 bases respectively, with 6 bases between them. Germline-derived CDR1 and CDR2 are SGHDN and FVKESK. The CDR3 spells CASSQGSYTGELFF. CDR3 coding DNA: TGTGCCAGCAGCCAAGGGTCGTACACCGGGGAGCTGTTTTTT.

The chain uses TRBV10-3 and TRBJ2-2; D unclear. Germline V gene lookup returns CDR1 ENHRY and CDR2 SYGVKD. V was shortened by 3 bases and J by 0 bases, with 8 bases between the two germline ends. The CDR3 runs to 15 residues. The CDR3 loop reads CAISDGGANTGELFF. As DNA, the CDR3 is TGTGCCATCAGTGATGGCGGAGCGAACACCGGGGAGCTGTTTTTT.

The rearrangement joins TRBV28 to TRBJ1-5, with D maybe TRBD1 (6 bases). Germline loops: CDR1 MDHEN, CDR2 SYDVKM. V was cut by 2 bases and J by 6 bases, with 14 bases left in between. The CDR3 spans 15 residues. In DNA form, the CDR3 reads TGTGCCAGCAGTTTACAGGGGCCCTGGGGTCAGCCCCAGCATTTT. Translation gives CASSLQGPWGQPQHF.

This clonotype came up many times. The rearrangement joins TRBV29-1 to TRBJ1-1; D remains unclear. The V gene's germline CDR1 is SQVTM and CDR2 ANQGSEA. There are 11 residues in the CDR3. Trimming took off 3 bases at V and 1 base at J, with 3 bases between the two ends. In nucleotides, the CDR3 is TGCAGCGTTGACAAGAACACTGAAGCTTTCTTT. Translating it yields CSVDKNTEAFF.

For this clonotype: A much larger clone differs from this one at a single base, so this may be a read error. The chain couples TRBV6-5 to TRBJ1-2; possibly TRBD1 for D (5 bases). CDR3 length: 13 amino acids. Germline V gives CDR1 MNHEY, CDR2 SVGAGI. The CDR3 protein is CASSYSGLYGYIF. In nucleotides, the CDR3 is TGTGCCAGCAGTTACTCGGGGCTGTATGGCTACATCTTC.

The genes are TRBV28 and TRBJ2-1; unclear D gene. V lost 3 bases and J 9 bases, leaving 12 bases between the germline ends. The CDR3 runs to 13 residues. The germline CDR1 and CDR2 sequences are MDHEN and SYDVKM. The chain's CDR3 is CASSFGPSLEQFF. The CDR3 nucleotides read TGTGCCAGCAGTTTCGGGCCCAGCCTTGAGCAGTTCTTC.

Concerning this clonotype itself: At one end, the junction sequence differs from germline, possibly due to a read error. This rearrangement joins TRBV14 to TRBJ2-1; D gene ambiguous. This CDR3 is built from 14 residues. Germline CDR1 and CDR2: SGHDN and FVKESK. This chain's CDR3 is CASSLTLGYDEQFF. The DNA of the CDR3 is TGTGCCAGCAGCTTAACGTTGGGCTACGATGAGCAGTTCTTC.

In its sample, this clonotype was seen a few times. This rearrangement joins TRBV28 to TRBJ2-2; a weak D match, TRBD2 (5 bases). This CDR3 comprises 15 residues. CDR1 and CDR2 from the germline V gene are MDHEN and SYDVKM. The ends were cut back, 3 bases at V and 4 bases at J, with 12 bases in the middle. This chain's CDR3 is CASSFPLAGTGELFF. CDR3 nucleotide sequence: TGTGCCAGCAGTTTCCCCCTCGCGGGCACCGGGGAGCTGTTTTTT.

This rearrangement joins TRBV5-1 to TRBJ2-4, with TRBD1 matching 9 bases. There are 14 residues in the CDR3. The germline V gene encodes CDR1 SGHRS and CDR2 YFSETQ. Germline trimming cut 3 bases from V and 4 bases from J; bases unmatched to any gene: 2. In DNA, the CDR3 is TGCGCCAGCAGCTCCGGGACAGGGAAAAACATTCAGTACTTC. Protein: CASSSGTGKNIQYF.

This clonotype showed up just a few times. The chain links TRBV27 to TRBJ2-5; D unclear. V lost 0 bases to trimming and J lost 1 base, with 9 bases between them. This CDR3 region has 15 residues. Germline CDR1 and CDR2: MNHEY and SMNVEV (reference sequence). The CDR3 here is CASSLSRGSQETQYF. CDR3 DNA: TGTGCCAGCAGTTTATCACGTGGGTCCCAAGAGACCCAGTACTTC.

The CDR3 region is CASSSAEGYEQYF. In nucleotides, the CDR3 is TGTGCCAGTAGTAGTGCGGAGGGGTACGAGCAGTACTTC. The chain employs TRBV19 and TRBJ2-7; the D gene is possibly TRBD2 (6 bases). Trimming removed 4 bases from V and 4 bases from J, with 11 bases in between. The CDR3 spans 13 residues. Germline CDR1 is LNHDA and CDR2 is SQIVND (reference sequence).

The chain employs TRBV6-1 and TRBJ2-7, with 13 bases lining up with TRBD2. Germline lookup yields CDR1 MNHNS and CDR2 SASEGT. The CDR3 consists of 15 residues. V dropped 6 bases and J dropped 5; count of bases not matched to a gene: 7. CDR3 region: CASSKLAGGSNEQYF. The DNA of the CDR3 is TGTGCCAGCAGCAAACTAGCGGGGGGGTCCAACGAGCAGTACTTC.

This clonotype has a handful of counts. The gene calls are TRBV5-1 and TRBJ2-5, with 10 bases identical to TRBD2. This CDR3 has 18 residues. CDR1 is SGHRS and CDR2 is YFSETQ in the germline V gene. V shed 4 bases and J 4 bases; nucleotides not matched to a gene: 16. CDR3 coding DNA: TGCGCCAGCAGCCCATCACTAGCGGGAACCCTCCTGATAGAGACCCAGTACTTC. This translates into CASSPSLAGTLLIETQYF.

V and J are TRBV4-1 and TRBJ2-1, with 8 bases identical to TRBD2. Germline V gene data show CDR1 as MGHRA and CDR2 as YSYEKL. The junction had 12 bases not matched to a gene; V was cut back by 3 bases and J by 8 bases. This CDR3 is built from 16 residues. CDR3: CASSQRGLEAVDEQFF. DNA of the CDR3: TGCGCCAGCAGCCAGCGGGGACTAGAGGCCGTCGATGAGCAGTTCTTC.

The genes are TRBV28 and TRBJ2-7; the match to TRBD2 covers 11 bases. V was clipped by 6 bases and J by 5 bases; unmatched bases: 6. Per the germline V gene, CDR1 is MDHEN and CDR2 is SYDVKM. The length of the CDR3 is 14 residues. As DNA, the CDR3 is TGTGCCAGCAGCAAGACTAGCGGGGTCAACGAGCAGTACTTC. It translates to CASSKTSGVNEQYF.

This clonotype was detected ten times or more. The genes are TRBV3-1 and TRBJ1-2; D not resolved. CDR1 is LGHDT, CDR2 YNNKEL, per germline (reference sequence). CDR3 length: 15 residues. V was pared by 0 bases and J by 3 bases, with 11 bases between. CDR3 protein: CASSQEGGLHYGYTF. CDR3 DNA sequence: TGTGCCAGCAGCCAAGAAGGAGGGCTCCACTATGGCTACACCTTC.

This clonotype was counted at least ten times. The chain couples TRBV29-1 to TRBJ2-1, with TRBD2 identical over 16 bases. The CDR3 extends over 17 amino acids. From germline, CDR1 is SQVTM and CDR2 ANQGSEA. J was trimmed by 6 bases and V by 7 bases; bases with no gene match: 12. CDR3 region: CSAPGTSGRVTPNEQFF. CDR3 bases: TGCAGCGCTCCGGGGACTAGCGGGAGGGTTACTCCCAATGAGCAGTTCTTC.